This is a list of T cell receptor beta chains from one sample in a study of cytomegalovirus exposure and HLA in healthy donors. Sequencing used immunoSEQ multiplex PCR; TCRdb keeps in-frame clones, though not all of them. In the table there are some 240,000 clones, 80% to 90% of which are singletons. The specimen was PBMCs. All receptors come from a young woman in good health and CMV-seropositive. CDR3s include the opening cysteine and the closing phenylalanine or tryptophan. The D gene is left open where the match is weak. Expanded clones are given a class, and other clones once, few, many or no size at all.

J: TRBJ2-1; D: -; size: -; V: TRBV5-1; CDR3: CASSLAGSSYNEQFF; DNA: TGCGCCAGCAGCTTGGCGGGAAGCTCCTACAATGAGCAGTTCTTC
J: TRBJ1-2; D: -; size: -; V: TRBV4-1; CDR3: CASSQRQGTDYGYTF; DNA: TGCGCCAGCAGCCAGAGGCAGGGGACGGACTATGGCTACACCTTC
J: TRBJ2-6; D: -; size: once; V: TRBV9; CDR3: CASSVGGWSGANVLTF; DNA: TGTGCCAGCAGCGTAGGAGGTTGGTCTGGGGCCAACGTCCTGACTTTC
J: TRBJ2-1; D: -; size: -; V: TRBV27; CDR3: CASSPPYNEQFF; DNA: TGTGCCAGCAGTCCCCCATACAATGAGCAGTTCTTC
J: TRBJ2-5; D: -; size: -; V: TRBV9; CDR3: CASSHQGGKTQYF; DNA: TGTGCCAGCAGCCACCAGGGTGGGAAGACCCAGTACTTC
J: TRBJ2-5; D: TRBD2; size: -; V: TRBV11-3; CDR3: CASSPGTSGGETQYF; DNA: TGTGCCAGCAGCCCCGGGACTAGCGGGGGAGAGACCCAGTACTTC
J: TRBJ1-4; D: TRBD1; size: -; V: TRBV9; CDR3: CASSGQGFNEKLFF; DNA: TGTGCCAGCAGTGGACAGGGGTTTAATGAAAAACTGTTTTTT
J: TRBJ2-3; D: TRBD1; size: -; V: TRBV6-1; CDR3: CASSEDRVLHTDTQYF; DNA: TGTGCCAGCAGTGAGGACAGGGTGCTACACACAGATACGCAGTATTTT
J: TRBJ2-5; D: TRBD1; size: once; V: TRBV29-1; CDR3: CSVEEPGQGGRETQYF; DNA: TGCAGCGTTGAAGAACCGGGACAGGGGGGGAGAGAGACCCAGTACTTC
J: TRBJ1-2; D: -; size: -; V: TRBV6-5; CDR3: CASTRAGEGYTF; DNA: TGTGCCAGCACCCGAGCCGGGGAAGGCTACACCTTC
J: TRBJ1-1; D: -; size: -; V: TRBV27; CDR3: CATKWTVGGNTEAFF; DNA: TGTGCCACGAAATGGACGGTGGGGGGGAACACTGAAGCTTTCTTT
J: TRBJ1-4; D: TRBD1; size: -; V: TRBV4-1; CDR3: CASSQVQGEPEKLFF; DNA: TGCGCCAGCAGCCAGGTACAGGGGGAGCCTGAAAAACTGTTTTTT
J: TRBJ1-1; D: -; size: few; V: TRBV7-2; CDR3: CASSLRGYDTEAFF; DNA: TGTGCCAGCAGCCTACGCGGATACGACACTGAAGCTTTCTTT